These 11 T cell receptor beta chains share one sample of origin, sequenced in a study of T cell clonality in common variable immunodeficiency. The repertoire was sequenced with immunoSEQ multiplex PCR; TCRdb's copy has only in-frame clones and lacks some. The sample yields some 28,000 clones, without any singletons. Sequencing input: peripheral blood mononuclear cells. Receptors were obtained from a person between 18 and 75 years old in good health.

This clone was counted at least ten times. The CDR3 end falls 3 residues outside the read, so it is completed with the germline J gene. This chain connects TRBV7-2 to TRBJ2-2; D is unresolved. CDR3 length: 13 residues. V lost 0 bases and J 8 bases, leaving 7 bases between the germline ends. Germline CDR1 SGHTA, CDR2 FQGNSA. Incomplete CDR3 DNA: TGTGCCAGCAGCTTAGCCGGTTGGGGGGAG. As protein: CASSLAGWGE. In full, the CDR3 reads CASSLAGWGELFF.

This clone was seen ten or more times. Sequencing ends 3 residues short of the CDR3 end; the germline J gene provides the rest. The J gene is TRBJ1-1, the V gene TRBV20-1; no definite D call. Germline loops: CDR1 DFQATT, CDR2 SNEGSKA (reference sequence). V lost 4 bases and J lost 3, with 12 bases in between. The CDR3 loop spans 13 amino acids. CDR3 protein: CSATEPGDTEAFF. CDR3 bases read: TGCAGTGCTACAGAACCCGGGGACACTGAA.

This clone came up many times. The read halts 3 residues ahead of the CDR3 end, with the missing end drawn from the germline J gene. V usage is TRBV19 and J usage is TRBJ1-5; D gene uncertain. V was shortened by 3 bases and J by 6 bases, with 21 bases between the two germline ends. CDR3 size: 17 residues. From germline, CDR1 is LNHDA and CDR2 SQIVND (reference sequence). The CDR3 DNA, read in part, is TGTGCCAGTAGTATTTCCGTGATTCGGCAGGTAGGTCAGCCC. Translated: CASSISVIRQVGQP. From start to end, the CDR3 is CASSISVIRQVGQPQHF.

In its sample, this clone is medium-sized (0.01 to 0.1%). The CDR3 extends 3 residues past the end of the read, so its final part is completed from the germline J gene. The chain has TRBV6-1 and TRBJ2-2; D perhaps matches TRBD2 (6 bases). The germline CDR1 and CDR2 sequences are MNHNS and SASEGT. The V end was cut by 6 bases, the J end by 6 bases, with 20 bases between. The CDR3 is made up of 16 amino acids. CDR3 region: CASREQPGLVSGELFF. CDR3 DNA (partial): TGTGCCAGCAGAGAACAGCCGGGACTTGTGTCCGGGGAG.

This clone has at least ten counts. Coverage ceases 3 residues before the CDR3 finishes, and the germline J gene fills in the end. The chain uses TRBV7-3 and TRBJ2-1; 10 bases map to TRBD2. Germline trimming cut 6 bases from V and 3 bases from J; bases unmatched to any gene: 14. Germline-derived CDR1 and CDR2 are SGHTA and FQGTGA. The CDR3 totals 18 residues. The CDR3 loop reads CASRKDTSGALLYNEQFF. The sequenced part of the CDR3 DNA is TGTGCCAGCAGGAAGGACACTAGCGGGGCGTTACTCTACAATGAG. The full variable domain, rest sourced from reference TRBV7-3 and TRBJ2-1, is GAGVSQTPSNKVTEKGKYVELRCDPISGHTALYWYRQSLGQGPEFLIYFQGTGAADDSGLPNDRFFAVRPEGSVSTLKIQRTERGDSAVYLCASRKDTSGALLYNEQFFGPGTRLTVL.

There are a few counts of this clone. The read halts 3 residues ahead of the CDR3 end, with the missing end drawn from the germline J gene. V is TRBV6-2 or TRBV6-3 and J is TRBJ1-6; the D is unclear. The CDR3 contains 15 residues. V shed 8 bases and J shed 5 bases, with 16 bases lying between them. CDR1 MNHEY and CDR2 SVGEGT come from the germline V gene. This CDR3 reads CASYAVNKNNSPLHF. CDR3 DNA (partial): TGTGCCAGCTACGCCGTTAACAAGAATAATTCACCC.

This clone was counted at least ten times. A read error may account for a junction end that differs from germline. The read halts 3 residues ahead of the CDR3 end, with the missing end drawn from the germline J gene. The rearrangement links TRBV7-7 to TRBJ2-1; 14 bases align to TRBD2. Germline CDR1 reads SSHAT; CDR2 reads FNYEAQ (reference sequence). The CDR3 runs to 15 residues. CDR3 sequence: CASSPGTSGGNEQFF. Partial CDR3 DNA: TGTGCTAGCAGCCCCGGGACTAGCGGGGGAAATGAG.

Comment on this clone: Read data end 3 residues before the CDR3 end; the end is taken from the germline J gene. V usage is TRBV5-1 and J usage is TRBJ2-2, with D tentatively TRBD1 (6 bases). The CDR3 spans 13 residues. V lost 4 bases, J lost 6 bases, and 10 bases lay in between. Germline V lookup: CDR1 SGHRS, CDR2 YFSETQ. The CDR3 region is CASSTGRPGELFF. CDR3 DNA (partial): TGCGCCAGCAGCACAGGGCGGCCCGGGGAG.

On this clone itself: From the germline J gene comes the end of the CDR3, since the read stops 3 residues before it. The V gene is TRBV7-9, the J gene TRBJ2-5; no clear D gene. V dropped 5 bases and J dropped 1 base, with 11 bases sitting between them. Germline V gives CDR1 SEHNR, CDR2 FQNEAQ (reference sequence). This CDR3 is 14 amino acids long. Partial CDR3 DNA: TGTGCCAGCAGCAAAGATCGGGTCCAAGAGACC. Amino acids: CASSKDRVQET. From start to end, the CDR3 is CASSKDRVQETQYF.

This clone appeared many times. Compared with germline, one end of the junction differs, possibly owing to a read error. The read gets to within 3 residues of the CDR3 end, and the germline J gene fills in the rest. This rearrangement joins TRBV4-2 to TRBJ1-6; D gene uncertain. From germline, CDR1 is LGHNA and CDR2 YNFKEQ. This CDR3 region has 15 residues. CDR3 sequence reads: CASSQAQSYNSPLHF. The covered CDR3 bases are TGCGCCAGCAGCCAAGCACAGTCATATAATTCACCC.

This clone has only a few counts. With the read ending 3 residues before the CDR3 end, the germline J gene is used to fill in that end. The sample carries other DNA sequences with the same CDR3. J is TRBJ1-2 and V is TRBV18; no clear D. This CDR3 spans 13 amino acids. The ends were cut back, 2 bases at V and 6 bases at J, with 10 bases in the middle. Germline CDR1 is KGHSH and CDR2 is LQKENI. The CDR3 DNA, read in part, is TGTGCCAGCTCACCAACACGGGGAGATGGC. Translation: CASSPTRGDG. The full CDR3 reads CASSPTRGDGYTF.